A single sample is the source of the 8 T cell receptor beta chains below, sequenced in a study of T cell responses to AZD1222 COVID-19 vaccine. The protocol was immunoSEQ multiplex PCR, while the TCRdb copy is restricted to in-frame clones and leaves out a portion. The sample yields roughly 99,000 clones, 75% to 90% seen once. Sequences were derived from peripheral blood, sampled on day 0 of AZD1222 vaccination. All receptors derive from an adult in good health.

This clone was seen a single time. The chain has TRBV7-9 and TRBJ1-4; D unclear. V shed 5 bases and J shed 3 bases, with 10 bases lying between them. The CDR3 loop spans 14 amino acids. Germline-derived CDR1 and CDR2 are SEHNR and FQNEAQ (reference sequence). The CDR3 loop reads CASSPPLANEKLFF. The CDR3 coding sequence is TGTGCCAGCAGCCCGCCGTTGGCTAATGAAAAACTGTTTTTT.

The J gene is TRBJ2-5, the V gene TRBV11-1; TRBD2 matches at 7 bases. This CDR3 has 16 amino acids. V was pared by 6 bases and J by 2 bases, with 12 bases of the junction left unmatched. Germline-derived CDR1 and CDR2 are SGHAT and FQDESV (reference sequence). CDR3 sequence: CASSSSPAGAQETQYF. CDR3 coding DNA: TGTGCCAGCAGTTCCTCCCCCGCGGGAGCACAAGAGACCCAGTACTTC.

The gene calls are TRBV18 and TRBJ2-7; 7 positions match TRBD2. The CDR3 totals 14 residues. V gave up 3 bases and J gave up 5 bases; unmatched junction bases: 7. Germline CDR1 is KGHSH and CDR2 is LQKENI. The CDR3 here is CASSPRPGRDEQYF. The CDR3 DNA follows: TGTGCCAGCTCACCCAGGCCAGGGAGGGACGAGCAGTACTTC.

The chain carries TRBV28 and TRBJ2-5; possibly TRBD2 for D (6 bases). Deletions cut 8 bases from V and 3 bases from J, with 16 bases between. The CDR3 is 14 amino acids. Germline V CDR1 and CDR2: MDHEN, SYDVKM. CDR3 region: CASGGWTRKETQYF. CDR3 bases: TGTGCCAGCGGGGGGTGGACAAGAAAAGAGACCCAGTACTTC. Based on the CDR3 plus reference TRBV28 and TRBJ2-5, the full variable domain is DVKVTQSSRYLVKRTGEKVFLECVQDMDHENMFWYRQDPGLGLRLIYFSYDVKMKEKGDIPEGYSVSREKKERFSLILESASTNQTSMYLCASGGWTRKETQYFGPGTRLLVL.

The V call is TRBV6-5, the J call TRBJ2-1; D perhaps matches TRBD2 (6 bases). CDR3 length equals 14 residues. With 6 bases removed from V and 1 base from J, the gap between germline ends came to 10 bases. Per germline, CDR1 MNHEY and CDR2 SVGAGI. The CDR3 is CASRLAVSYNEQFF. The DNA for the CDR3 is TGTGCCAGCAGGTTAGCGGTATCCTACAATGAGCAGTTCTTC.

CDR3 sequence (DNA): TGTGCCAGCAGTGATGGGCAGGGGAATCAGCCCCAGCATTTT. Protein: CASSDGQGNQPQHF. This sequence joins TRBV5-6 and TRBJ1-5; TRBD1 is a possible D gene (6 bases). The CDR3 length is 14 residues. The germline CDR1 and CDR2 sequences are SGHDT and YYEEEE. The V gene lost 5 bases and the J gene lost 4 bases, with 13 bases spanning the gap.

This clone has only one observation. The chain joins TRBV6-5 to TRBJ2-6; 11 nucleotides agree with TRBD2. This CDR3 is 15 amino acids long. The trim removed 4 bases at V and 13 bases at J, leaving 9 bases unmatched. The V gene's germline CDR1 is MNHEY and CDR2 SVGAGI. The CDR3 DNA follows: TGTGCCAGCAGTTTCAGACTAGCGGGATCACTTGTCCTGACTTTC. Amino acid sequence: CASSFRLAGSLVLTF.

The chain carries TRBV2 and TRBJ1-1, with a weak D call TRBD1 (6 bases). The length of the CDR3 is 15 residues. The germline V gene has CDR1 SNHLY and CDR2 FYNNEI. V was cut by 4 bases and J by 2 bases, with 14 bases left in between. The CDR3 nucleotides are TGTGCCAGCAGTGGCTCCCCAGGGGATAACACTGAAGCTTTCTTT. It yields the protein CASSGSPGDNTEAFF. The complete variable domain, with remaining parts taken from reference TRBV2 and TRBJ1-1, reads EPEVTQTPSHQVTQMGQEVILRCVPISNHLYFYWYRQILGQKVEFLVSFYNNEISEKSEIFDDQFSVERPDGSNFTLKIRSTKLEDSAMYFCASSGSPGDNTEAFFGQGTRLTVV.